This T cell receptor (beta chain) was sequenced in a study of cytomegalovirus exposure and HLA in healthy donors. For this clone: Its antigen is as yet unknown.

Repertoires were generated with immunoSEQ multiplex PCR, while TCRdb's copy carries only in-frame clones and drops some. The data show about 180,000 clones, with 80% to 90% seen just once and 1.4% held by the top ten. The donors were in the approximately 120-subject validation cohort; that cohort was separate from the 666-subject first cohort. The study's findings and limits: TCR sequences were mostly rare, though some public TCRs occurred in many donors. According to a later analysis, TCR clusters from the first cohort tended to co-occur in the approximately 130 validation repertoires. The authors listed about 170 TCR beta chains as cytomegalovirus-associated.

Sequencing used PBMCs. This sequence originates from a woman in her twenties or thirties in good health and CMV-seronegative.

This CDR3 is CASSLRVTNEQFF. CDR3 bases: TGTGCCAGCAGCTTACGGGTAACGAATGAGCAGTTCTTC. This chain joins TRBV11-3 and TRBJ2-1; D not resolved. V lost 2 bases, J lost 7 bases, and 9 bases lay in between. Germline CDR1 reads SGHNT; CDR2 reads YENEEA. This CDR3 is built from 13 residues.